Below are 23 T cell receptor beta chains sequenced from a single sample in a study of CD8 T cells in Susac syndrome (dated by TCRdb to the late 2010s). Library generation was performed with the immunoSEQ multiplex PCR assay. RNA was extracted with the RNeasy kit and roughly 0.45 to 1 ug was reverse transcribed using random hexamers. The raw public data were reprocessed by TCRdb itself: fastp quality trimming at Q25, MiXCR clonotype calling, in-frame beta chains only. A single entry per CDR3 protein holds the most common genes and DNA from its merged rows. The sample table shows 160,000 or so distinct CDR3 sequences, and roughly 95% are seen once. Around 0.13% of the sample is in the top ten clones. The sample was CD4+ T cells from PBMCs. These receptors all come from a human donor in good health.

The chain joins TRBV6-7 to TRBJ2-6; weak D call: TRBD1 (5 bases). TRBV6-7 is flagged as an ORF with uncertain function. V shed 2 bases and J shed 1 base, with 12 bases lying between them. The CDR3 length is 17 residues. The CDR3 nucleotides are TGTGCCAGCAGTTACGCCCCAGGGTCTTCTGGGGCCAACGTCCTGACTTTC. Amino acids: CASSYAPGSSGANVLTF.

The chain joins TRBV30 to TRBJ1-4; maybe TRBD1 (6 bases). The CDR3 covers 14 residues. Trimming pared 0 bases from V and 4 bases from J, leaving 9 bases between. Germline CDR1 is GTSNPN and CDR2 is SVGIG (reference sequence). CDR3 coding DNA: TGTGCCTGGAGTGTGGACAGTTATAATGAAAAACTGTTTTTT. Translation: CAWSVDSYNEKLFF.

The gene calls are TRBV6-5 and TRBJ2-3; possible D gene TRBD2, 7 bases. From germline, CDR1 is MNHEY and CDR2 SVGAGI. The V end was cut by 7 bases, the J end by 7 bases, with 15 bases between. CDR3 length: 13 residues. The CDR3 DNA reads TGTGCCAGCACGGGGGGCCTGTCGAATACGCAGTATTTT. This gives the protein CASTGGLSNTQYF.

This chain joins TRBV20-1 and TRBJ2-3; 8 nucleotides agree with TRBD2. The CDR3 contains 14 residues. The germline V gene encodes CDR1 DFQATT and CDR2 SNEGSKA (reference sequence). After removal of 4 bases from V and 3 bases from J, the junction contained 6 bases not matched to a gene. CDR3 residues: CSAIRGGGTDTQYF. DNA of the CDR3: TGCAGTGCTATACGGGGGGGCGGAACAGATACGCAGTATTTT.

The chain uses TRBV4-2 and TRBJ1-4; D ambiguous. Germline-derived CDR1 and CDR2 are LGHNA and YNFKEQ. This CDR3 region has 13 residues. The V end was cut by 6 bases, the J end by 7 bases, with 12 bases between. The CDR3, as DNA: TGTGCCAGCAGACCTGGAACCAGTGAAAAACTGTTTTTT. Residues: CASRPGTSEKLFF.

The chain joins TRBV6-1 to TRBJ2-5, with D perhaps matching TRBD1 (6 bases). The CDR3 is 12 residues long. The germline V and J ends were trimmed by 4 bases and 5 bases, with 8 bases remaining between them. CDR1 is MNHNS, CDR2 SASEGT, per germline. CDR3 coding DNA: TGTGCCAGCAGTGCAGGGGCTGAGACCCAGTACTTC. This encodes CASSAGAETQYF.

This clonotype was seen a few times. This sequence joins TRBV2 and TRBJ1-2; D remains unclear. V shed 8 bases and J shed 2 bases, with 15 bases lying between them. The CDR3 consists of 14 residues. CDR1 and CDR2 (germline): SNHLY, FYNNEI. The CDR3: CASSMEHLNYGYTF. CDR3 nucleotides: TGTGCCAGCTCAATGGAACATTTAAACTATGGCTACACCTTC.

This clonotype appeared once. The chain uses TRBV12-3 or TRBV12-4 and TRBJ2-7, with TRBD2 matching over 9 bases. CDR3 length: 15 amino acids. V dropped 5 bases and J dropped 3; count of bases not matched to a gene: 8. The CDR3 protein is CASSPGGGAGYEQYF. CDR3 nucleotide sequence: TGTGCCAGCAGTCCTGGCGGGGGGGCTGGCTACGAGCAGTACTTC.

This clonotype was recorded once. DNA for the CDR3: TGTGCCTGGAGTAATGGACGTGGCTACACCTTC. As protein: CAWSNGRGYTF. The chain carries TRBV30 and TRBJ1-2; D call uncertain. The germline gives CDR1 GTSNPN, CDR2 SVGIG (reference sequence). The CDR3 totals 11 residues. The V gene lost 2 bases and the J gene lost 7 bases, with 8 bases spanning the gap.

This chain links TRBV19 with TRBJ1-2; no clear D gene. The germline CDR1 and CDR2 sequences are LNHDA and SQIVND (reference sequence). The V gene lost 8 bases and the J gene lost 0 bases, with 13 bases spanning the gap. This CDR3 spans 14 amino acids. CDR3 sequence (DNA): TGTGCCAGTTGCCTTGTCGGATCTAACTATGGCTACACCTTC. It codes for CASCLVGSNYGYTF.

The chain recombines TRBV12-3 or TRBV12-4 with TRBJ2-7; D gene uncertain. This CDR3 spans 12 amino acids. V lost 6 bases and J lost 0, with 6 bases in between. CDR3 region: CASRRSSYEQYF. The CDR3 DNA follows: TGTGCCAGCAGGCGGTCCTCCTACGAGCAGTACTTC.

The DNA for the CDR3 is TGTGCCAGCAGCTTATACCACCTACAAGAGACCCAGTACTTC. Residues: CASSLYHLQETQYF. The rearrangement uses TRBV7-6 and TRBJ2-5; D not resolved. CDR1 and CDR2 from the germline V gene are SGHVS and FNYEAQ. This CDR3 is 14 amino acids long. Trimming removed 2 bases at V and 2 bases at J, with 9 bases between.

The chain links TRBV28 to TRBJ2-5; the match to TRBD2 covers 7 bases. After removal of 11 bases from V and 5 bases from J, the junction contained 17 bases not matched to a gene. CDR1 and CDR2 from the germline V gene are MDHEN and SYDVKM. The CDR3 runs 15 residues. The DNA for the CDR3 is TGTGCCGCTCACCCGCGGGGGAGGGGTCCGGAGACCCAGTACTTC. Residues: CAAHPRGRGPETQYF.

The CDR3 is CSARYDQETQYF. CDR3 coding DNA: TGCAGTGCTAGATACGATCAAGAGACCCAGTACTTC. This chain uses TRBV20-1 with TRBJ2-5; unclear D gene. The CDR3 is made up of 12 amino acids. Germline CDR1 is DFQATT and CDR2 is SNEGSKA (reference sequence). Trimming took off 2 bases at V and 2 bases at J, with 6 bases between the two ends.

This clonotype was found once. The rearrangement links TRBV18 to TRBJ1-1; D is unresolved. V was trimmed by 3 bases and J by 7 bases, leaving 18 bases between them. Germline V gene sequence: CDR1 KGHSH, CDR2 LQKENI. The length of the CDR3 is 15 residues. CDR3 in amino acids: CASSPSRGQNYEAFF. The CDR3 DNA follows: TGTGCCAGCTCACCTTCCCGCGGGCAGAATTATGAAGCTTTCTTT.

The chain links TRBV9 to TRBJ1-2, with D uncertain. V dropped 2 bases and J dropped 4 bases, with 15 bases sitting between them. The germline V gene has CDR1 SGDLS and CDR2 YYNGEE. The CDR3 is 15 amino acids. CDR3 sequence: CASSVYPPTLYGYTF. The DNA of the CDR3 is TGTGCCAGCAGCGTCTACCCACCAACTCTCTATGGCTACACCTTC.

The gene calls are TRBV7-9 and TRBJ2-3; D possibly corresponds to TRBD2 (6 bases). The CDR3 spans 16 residues. Germline CDR1 and CDR2: SEHNR and FQNEAQ (reference sequence). Trimming stripped 4 bases from V and 0 bases from J, with 14 bases between. CDR3: CASSSRGGISTDTQYF. The CDR3 coding sequence is TGTGCCAGCAGCTCACGAGGAGGGATAAGCACAGATACGCAGTATTTT.

This chain links TRBV18 with TRBJ2-5, with a tentative D call TRBD2 (6 bases). Germline CDR1 is KGHSH and CDR2 is LQKENI. This CDR3 contains 14 residues. The germline V and J ends were trimmed by 2 bases and 5 bases, with 12 bases remaining between them. CDR3: CASSPSGGVETQYF. The DNA of the CDR3 is TGTGCCAGCTCACCATCCGGAGGGGTGGAGACCCAGTACTTC.

The chain couples TRBV9 to TRBJ1-2; possibly TRBD1 for D (6 bases). V gave up 4 bases and J gave up 4 bases, with 17 bases separating them. The CDR3 runs 15 residues. Germline V CDR1 and CDR2: SGDLS, YYNGEE. CDR3: CASSLPRGAGYGYTF. Written as DNA, the CDR3 is TGTGCCAGCAGCCTCCCTAGGGGGGCAGGCTATGGCTACACCTTC.

This clonotype was picked up many times. V is TRBV2 and J is TRBJ1-1; D is uncertain. With 6 bases removed from V and 0 bases from J, the gap between germline ends came to 2 bases. This CDR3 has 11 residues. Per the germline V gene, CDR1 is SNHLY and CDR2 is FYNNEI. CDR3 region: CASSLNTEAFF. The CDR3 region has the DNA TGTGCCAGCAGCCTGAACACTGAAGCTTTCTTT.

The chain has TRBV6-4 and TRBJ2-3; maybe TRBD2 (7 bases). Germline CDR1 reads MRHNA; CDR2 reads SNTAGT. This CDR3 comprises 15 residues. Deletions cut 0 bases from V and 9 bases from J, with 16 bases between. Here the CDR3 DNA reads TGTGCCAGCAGTGACTCGGGGGGGCCCGTCGGCACGCAGTATTTT. Protein sequence: CASSDSGGPVGTQYF.

The V and J genes are TRBV20-1 and TRBJ2-3; tentative D call: TRBD2 (6 bases). This CDR3 spans 14 amino acids. Germline V gene data show CDR1 as DFQATT and CDR2 as SNEGSKA (reference sequence). V dropped 3 bases and J dropped 0 bases, with 10 bases sitting between them. CDR3 loop: CSARVAGSTDTQYF. The CDR3 bases are TGCAGTGCTAGGGTTGCGGGGAGCACAGATACGCAGTATTTT.

DNA of the CDR3: TGTGCCAGCAGCCAAGGGGACCTCCCCCCGTACTTC. It yields the protein CASSQGDLPPYF. The chain uses TRBV4-2 and TRBJ2-7; D is perhaps TRBD1 or TRBD2 (5 bases each). The CDR3 runs 12 residues. CDR1 is LGHNA and CDR2 is YNFKEQ in the germline V gene. Trimming pared 1 base from V and 12 bases from J, leaving 13 bases between.